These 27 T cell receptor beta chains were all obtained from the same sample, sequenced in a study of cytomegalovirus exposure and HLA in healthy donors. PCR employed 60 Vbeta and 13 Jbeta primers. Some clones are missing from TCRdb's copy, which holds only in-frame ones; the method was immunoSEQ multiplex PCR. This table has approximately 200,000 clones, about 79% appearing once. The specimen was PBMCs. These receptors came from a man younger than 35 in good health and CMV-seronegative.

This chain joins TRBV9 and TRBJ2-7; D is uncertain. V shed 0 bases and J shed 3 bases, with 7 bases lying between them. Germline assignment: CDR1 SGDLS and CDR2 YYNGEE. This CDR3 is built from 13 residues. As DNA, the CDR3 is TGTGCCAGCAGCGTAGGGGCTGACTACGAGCAGTACTTC. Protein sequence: CASSVGADYEQYF. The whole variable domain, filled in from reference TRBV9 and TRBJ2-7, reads DSGVTQTPKHLITATGQRVTLRCSPRSGDLSVYWYQQSLDQGLQFLIQYYNGEERAKGNILERFSAQQFPDLHSELNLSSLELGDSALYFCASSVGADYEQYFGPGTRLTVT.

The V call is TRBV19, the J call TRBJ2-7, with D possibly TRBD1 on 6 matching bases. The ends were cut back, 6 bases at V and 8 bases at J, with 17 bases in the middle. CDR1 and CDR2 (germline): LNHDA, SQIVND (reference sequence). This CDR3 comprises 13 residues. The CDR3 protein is CASRGVAGEKQYF. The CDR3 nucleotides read TGTGCCAGTAGGGGTGTCGCAGGGGAAAAGCAGTACTTC.

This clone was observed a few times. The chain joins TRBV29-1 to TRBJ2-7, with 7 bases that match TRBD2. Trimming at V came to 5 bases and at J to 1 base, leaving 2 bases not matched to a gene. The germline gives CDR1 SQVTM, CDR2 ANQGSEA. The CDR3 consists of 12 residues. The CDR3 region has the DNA TGCAGCGTTCGGGGGGAGTCCTACGAGCAGTACTTC. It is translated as CSVRGESYEQYF.

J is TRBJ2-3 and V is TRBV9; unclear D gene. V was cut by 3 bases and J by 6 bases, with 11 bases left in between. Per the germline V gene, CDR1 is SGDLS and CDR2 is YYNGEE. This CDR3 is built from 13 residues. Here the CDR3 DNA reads TGTGCCAGCAGCGAGCCCCCAAAGGATACGCAGTATTTT. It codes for CASSEPPKDTQYF.

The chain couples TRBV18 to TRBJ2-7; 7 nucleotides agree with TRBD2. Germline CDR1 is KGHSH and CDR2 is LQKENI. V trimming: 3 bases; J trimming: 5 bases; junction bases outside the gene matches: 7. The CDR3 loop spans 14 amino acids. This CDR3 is CASSPPGLGDEQYF. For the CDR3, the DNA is TGTGCCAGCTCACCCCCCGGACTAGGGGACGAGCAGTACTTC.

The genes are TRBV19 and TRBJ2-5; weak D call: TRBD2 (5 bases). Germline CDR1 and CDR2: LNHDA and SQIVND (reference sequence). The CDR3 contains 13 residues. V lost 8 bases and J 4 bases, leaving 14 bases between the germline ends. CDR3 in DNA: TGTGCCAGTGAGCGAGGGTTTGGAGAGACCCAGTACTTC. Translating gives CASERGFGETQYF.

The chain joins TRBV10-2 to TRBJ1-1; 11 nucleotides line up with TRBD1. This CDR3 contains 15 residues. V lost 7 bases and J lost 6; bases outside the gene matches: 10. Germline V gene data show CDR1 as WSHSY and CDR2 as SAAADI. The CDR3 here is CASTSGQGGSAEAFF. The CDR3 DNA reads TGCGCCAGCACGTCGGGACAGGGGGGTTCCGCTGAAGCTTTCTTT.

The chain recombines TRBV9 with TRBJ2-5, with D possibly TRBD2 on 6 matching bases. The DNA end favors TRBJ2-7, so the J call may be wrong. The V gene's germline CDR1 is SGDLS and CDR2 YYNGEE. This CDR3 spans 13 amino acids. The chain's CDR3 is CASSGEEPYEQYF. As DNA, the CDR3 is TGTGCCAGCAGCGGGGAGGAGCCCTACGAGCAGTACTTC.

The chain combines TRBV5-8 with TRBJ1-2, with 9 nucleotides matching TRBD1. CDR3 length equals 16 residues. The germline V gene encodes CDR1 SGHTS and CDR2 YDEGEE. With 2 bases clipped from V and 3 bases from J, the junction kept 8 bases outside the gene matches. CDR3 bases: TGTGCCAGCAGCTTCCCCGGGACAGGGAAGGACTATGGCTACACCTTC. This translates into CASSFPGTGKDYGYTF. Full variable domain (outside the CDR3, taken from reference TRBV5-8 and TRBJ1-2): EAGVTQSPTHLIKTRGQQATLRCSPISGHTSVYWYQQALGLGLQFLLWYDEGEERNRGNFPPRFSGRQFPNYSSELNVNALELEDSALYLCASSFPGTGKDYGYTFGSGTRLTVV.

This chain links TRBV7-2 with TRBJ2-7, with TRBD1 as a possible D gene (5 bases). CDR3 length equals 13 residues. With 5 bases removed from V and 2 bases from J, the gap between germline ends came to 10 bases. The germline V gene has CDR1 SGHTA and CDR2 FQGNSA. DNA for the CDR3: TGTGCCAGCAGCGCAGGGTCCCCCTACGAGCAGTACTTC. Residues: CASSAGSPYEQYF.

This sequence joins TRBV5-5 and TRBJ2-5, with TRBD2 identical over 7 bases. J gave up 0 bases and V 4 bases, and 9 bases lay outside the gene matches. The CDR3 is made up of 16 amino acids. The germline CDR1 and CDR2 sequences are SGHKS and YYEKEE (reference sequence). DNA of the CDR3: TGTGCCAGCAGCCGTAGACTAGCAGACTACCAAGAGACCCAGTACTTC. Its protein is CASSRRLADYQETQYF. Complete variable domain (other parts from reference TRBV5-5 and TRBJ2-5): DAGVTQSPTHLIKTRGQQVTLRCSPISGHKSVSWYQQVLGQGPQFIFQYYEKEERGRGNFPDRFSARQFPNYSSELNVNALLLGDSALYLCASSRRLADYQETQYFGPGTRLLVL.

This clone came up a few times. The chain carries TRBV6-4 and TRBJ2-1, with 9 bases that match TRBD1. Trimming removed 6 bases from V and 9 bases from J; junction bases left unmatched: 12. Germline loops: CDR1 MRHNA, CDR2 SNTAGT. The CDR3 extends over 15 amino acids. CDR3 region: CASSPGQGWAGEQFF. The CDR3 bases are TGTGCCAGCAGCCCCGGACAGGGGTGGGCTGGTGAGCAGTTCTTC.

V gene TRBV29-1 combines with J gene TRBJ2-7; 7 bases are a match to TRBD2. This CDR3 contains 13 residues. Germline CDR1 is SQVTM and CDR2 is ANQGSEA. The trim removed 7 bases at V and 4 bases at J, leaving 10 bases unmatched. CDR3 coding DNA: TGCAGCGCAACGGGGGGACCACAATACGAGCAGTACTTC. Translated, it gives CSATGGPQYEQYF.

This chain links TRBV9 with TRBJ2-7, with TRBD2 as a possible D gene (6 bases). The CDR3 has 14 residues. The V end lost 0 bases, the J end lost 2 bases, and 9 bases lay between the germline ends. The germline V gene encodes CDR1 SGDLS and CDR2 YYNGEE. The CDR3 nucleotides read TGTGCCAGCAGCGTAGAACTAGCCACCTACGAGCAGTACTTC. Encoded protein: CASSVELATYEQYF.

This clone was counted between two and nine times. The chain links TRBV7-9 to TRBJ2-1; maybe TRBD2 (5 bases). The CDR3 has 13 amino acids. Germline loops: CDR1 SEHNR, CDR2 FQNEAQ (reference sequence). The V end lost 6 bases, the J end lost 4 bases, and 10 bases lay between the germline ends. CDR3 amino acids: CASRGPGYNEQFF. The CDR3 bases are TGTGCCAGCAGAGGGCCGGGGTACAATGAGCAGTTCTTC.

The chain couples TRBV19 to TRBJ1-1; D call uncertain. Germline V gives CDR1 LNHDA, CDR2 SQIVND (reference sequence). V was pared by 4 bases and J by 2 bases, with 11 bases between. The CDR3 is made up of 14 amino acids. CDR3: CASSRVSRNTEAFF. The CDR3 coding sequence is TGTGCCAGTAGTAGAGTATCGCGTAACACTGAAGCTTTCTTT.

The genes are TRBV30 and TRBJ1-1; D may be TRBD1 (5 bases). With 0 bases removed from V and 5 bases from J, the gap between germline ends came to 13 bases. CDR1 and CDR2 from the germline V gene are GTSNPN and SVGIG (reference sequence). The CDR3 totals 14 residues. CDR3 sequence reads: CAWSVLKRGTEAFF. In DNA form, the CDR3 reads TGTGCCTGGAGTGTACTAAAAAGGGGTACTGAAGCTTTCTTT.

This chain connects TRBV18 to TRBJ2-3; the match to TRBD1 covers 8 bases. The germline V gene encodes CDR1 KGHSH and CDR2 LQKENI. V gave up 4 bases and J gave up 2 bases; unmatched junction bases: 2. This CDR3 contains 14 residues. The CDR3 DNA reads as TGTGCCAGCTCACGACAGGGGATCACAGATACGCAGTATTTT. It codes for CASSRQGITDTQYF.

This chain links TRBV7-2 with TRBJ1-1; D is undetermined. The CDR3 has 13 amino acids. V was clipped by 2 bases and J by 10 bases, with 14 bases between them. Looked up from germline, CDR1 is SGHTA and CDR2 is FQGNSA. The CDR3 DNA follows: TGTGCCAGCAGCTTACCGGTGGAGGGTATAGCTTTCTTT. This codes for CASSLPVEGIAFF.

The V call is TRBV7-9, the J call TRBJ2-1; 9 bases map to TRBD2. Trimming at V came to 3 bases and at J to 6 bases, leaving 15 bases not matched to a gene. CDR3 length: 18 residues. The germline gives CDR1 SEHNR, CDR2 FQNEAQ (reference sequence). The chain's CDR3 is CASSLPPRLSGRRNEQFF. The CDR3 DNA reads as TGTGCCAGCAGCTTGCCACCCCGACTGAGCGGGAGGCGCAATGAGCAGTTCTTC.

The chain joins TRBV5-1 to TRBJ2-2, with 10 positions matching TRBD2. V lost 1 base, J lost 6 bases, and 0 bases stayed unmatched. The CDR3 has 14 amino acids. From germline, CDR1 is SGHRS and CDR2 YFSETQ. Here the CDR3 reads CASSLSGGAGELFF. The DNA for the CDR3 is TGCGCCAGCAGCTTGAGCGGGGGGGCCGGGGAGCTGTTTTTT.

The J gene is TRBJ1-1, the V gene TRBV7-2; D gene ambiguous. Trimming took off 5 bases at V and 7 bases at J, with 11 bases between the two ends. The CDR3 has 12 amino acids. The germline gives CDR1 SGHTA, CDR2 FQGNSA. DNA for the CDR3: TGTGCCAGCAGCCATTTACGGGGTGAAGCTTTCTTT. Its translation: CASSHLRGEAFF. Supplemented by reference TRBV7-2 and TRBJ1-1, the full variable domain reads GAGVSQSPSNKVTEKGKDVELRCDPISGHTALYWYRQSLGQGLEFLIYFQGNSAPDKSGLPSDRFSAERTGGSVSTLTIQRTQQEDSAVYLCASSHLRGEAFFGQGTRLTVV.

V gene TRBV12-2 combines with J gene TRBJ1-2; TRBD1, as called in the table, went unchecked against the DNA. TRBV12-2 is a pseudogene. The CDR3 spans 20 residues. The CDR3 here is CASRLGSELQRPTGHYGYTF. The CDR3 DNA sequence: TGTGCAAGTCGCTTAGGTTCGGAGCTGCAGCGTCCGACAGGACACTATGGCTACACCTTC.

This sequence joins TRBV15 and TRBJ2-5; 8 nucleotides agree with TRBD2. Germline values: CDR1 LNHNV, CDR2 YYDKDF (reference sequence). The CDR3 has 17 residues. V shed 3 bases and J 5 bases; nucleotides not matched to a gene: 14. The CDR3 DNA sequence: TGTGCCACCAGCAGGGAACCTATCGGGGGGGCTCGGGAGACCCAGTACTTC. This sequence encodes CATSREPIGGARETQYF.

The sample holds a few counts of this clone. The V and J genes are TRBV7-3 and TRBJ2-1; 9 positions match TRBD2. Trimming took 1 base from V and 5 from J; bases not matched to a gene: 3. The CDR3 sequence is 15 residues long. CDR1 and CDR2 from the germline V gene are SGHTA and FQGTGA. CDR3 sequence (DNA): TGTGCCAGCAGCTTAAGGCTAGCGGGGCACAATGAGCAGTTCTTC. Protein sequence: CASSLRLAGHNEQFF. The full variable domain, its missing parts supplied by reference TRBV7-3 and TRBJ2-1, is GAGVSQTPSNKVTEKGKYVELRCDPISGHTALYWYRQSLGQGPEFLIYFQGTGAADDSGLPNDRFFAVRPEGSVSTLKIQRTERGDSAVYLCASSLRLAGHNEQFFGPGTRLTVL.

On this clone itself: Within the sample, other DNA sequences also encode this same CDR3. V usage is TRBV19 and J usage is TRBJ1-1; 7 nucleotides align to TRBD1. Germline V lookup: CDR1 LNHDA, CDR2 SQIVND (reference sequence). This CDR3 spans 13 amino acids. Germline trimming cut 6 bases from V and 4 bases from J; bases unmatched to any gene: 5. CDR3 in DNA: TGTGCCAGTAGCCGACAGGGAGGCACTGAAGCTTTCTTT. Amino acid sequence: CASSRQGGTEAFF.

CDR3 amino acids: CASSTDSSYEQYF. CDR3 DNA: TGTGCCAGTAGTACAGACTCTTCCTACGAGCAGTACTTC. This sequence joins TRBV19 and TRBJ2-7; D is uncertain. CDR3 size: 13 residues. V lost 4 bases and J 1 base, leaving 8 bases between the germline ends. Germline CDR1 is LNHDA and CDR2 is SQIVND (reference sequence).